What follows are 23 T cell receptor beta chains derived from one specimen sequenced in a study of cytomegalovirus exposure and HLA in healthy donors. Primers included in the PCR were 60 Vbeta and 13 Jbeta primers. Here immunoSEQ multiplex PCR was the method, and the copy in TCRdb shows in-frame clones only, minus some. The table includes about 200,000 clones, more than 65% detected once. The specimen was PBMCs. The receptors come from a girl between 5 and 17 years old in good health and CMV-seropositive.

The V gene is TRBV5-6, the J gene TRBJ2-6; no clear D. This CDR3 is built from 16 residues. Germline-derived CDR1 and CDR2 are SGHDT and YYEEEE. Trimming pared 0 bases from V and 4 bases from J, leaving 11 bases between. This CDR3 reads CASSLDGLSGANVLTF. Here the CDR3 DNA reads TGTGCCAGCAGCTTGGATGGCTTGTCCGGGGCCAACGTCCTGACTTTC.

The chain joins TRBV6-5 to TRBJ1-1; the D gene is possibly TRBD1 (6 bases). In germline, CDR1 is MNHEY, CDR2 SVGAGI. The ends were cut back, 6 bases at V and 1 base at J, with 15 bases in the middle. The CDR3 is 15 amino acids. This chain's CDR3 is CASRNRRTANTEAFF. The CDR3 DNA is TGTGCCAGCAGAAACAGGAGGACAGCGAACACTGAAGCTTTCTTT.

This chain connects TRBV5-4 to TRBJ2-3; 14 bases are a match to TRBD2. J was trimmed by 2 bases and V by 3 bases; bases with no gene match: 8. CDR1 and CDR2 (germline): SGHNT, YYREEE (reference sequence). This CDR3 contains 18 residues. CDR3 protein: CASSWGTSGGLNTDTQYF. In DNA, the CDR3 is TGTGCCAGCAGCTGGGGGACTAGCGGGGGTCTTAACACAGATACGCAGTATTTT. Full variable domain (rest looked up from reference TRBV5-4 and TRBJ2-3): ETGVTQSPTHLIKTRGQQVTLRCSSQSGHNTVSWYQQALGQGPQFIFQYYREEENGRGNFPPRFSGLQFPNYSSELNVNALELDDSALYLCASSWGTSGGLNTDTQYFGPGTRLTVL.

This chain links TRBV6-1 with TRBJ2-3; the match to TRBD2 covers 11 bases. Germline CDR1 MNHNS, CDR2 SASEGT. Unmatched junction bases numbered 18, after V lost 1 base and J lost 6 bases. The CDR3 has 20 amino acids. CDR3 DNA sequence: TGTGCCAGCAGTGAAGGGAGAGGGGCGGGACTAGCGGCCCATCTGGATACGCAGTATTTT. Protein product: CASSEGRGAGLAAHLDTQYF.

The CDR3 region is CASSHTLSGGGTDTQYF. The CDR3 region has the DNA TGTGCCAGCAGCCATACCCTTTCCGGGGGGGGGACAGATACGCAGTATTTT. The chain uses TRBV4-2 and TRBJ2-3, with 8 bases matching TRBD2. The CDR3 totals 17 residues. Trimming took 3 bases from V and 3 from J; bases not matched to a gene: 11. Per germline, CDR1 LGHNA and CDR2 YNFKEQ.

This clone was counted a few times. This chain links TRBV4-1 with TRBJ2-1; TRBD2 might be the D (6 bases). Trimming left V 4 bases short and J 6 bases short, with 7 bases between. CDR1 and CDR2 (germline): MGHRA, YSYEKL. The CDR3 is made up of 12 amino acids. The CDR3 protein is CASSLSGNEQFF. CDR3 coding DNA: TGCGCCAGCAGCCTTAGCGGCAATGAGCAGTTCTTC.

This clone has only a few counts. The rearrangement joins TRBV18 to TRBJ1-5; a weak D match, TRBD1 (6 bases). In germline, CDR1 is KGHSH, CDR2 LQKENI. Deletions cut 3 bases from V and 4 bases from J, with 19 bases between. CDR3 length: 17 amino acids. CDR3 region: CASSPAGSGGLNQPQHF. The CDR3, as DNA: TGTGCCAGCTCACCTGCAGGCAGCGGGGGCCTAAATCAGCCCCAGCATTTT.

The rearrangement joins TRBV7-6 to TRBJ1-4; the match to TRBD1 covers 7 bases. CDR3 length: 17 residues. Unmatched junction bases numbered 7, after V lost 3 bases and J lost 0 bases. Germline V CDR1 and CDR2: SGHVS, FNYEAQ. CDR3 bases: TGTGCCAGCAGCTTGGGACAGCCCCATGCAACTAATGAAAAACTGTTTTTT. Protein product: CASSLGQPHATNEKLFF.

The rearrangement joins TRBV11-2 to TRBJ1-1; unclear D gene. CDR1 and CDR2 from the germline V gene are SGHAT and FQNNGV. This CDR3 spans 11 amino acids. Trimming took 1 base from V and 11 from J, leaving 8 bases between them. The CDR3 here is CASSLGVGAFF. DNA of the CDR3: TGTGCCAGCAGCTTAGGTGTCGGGGCTTTCTTT.

The rearrangement joins TRBV27 to TRBJ1-5; 7 bases line up with TRBD1. With 2 bases clipped from V and 6 bases from J, the junction kept 13 bases outside the gene matches. This CDR3 is 17 amino acids long. The germline V gene encodes CDR1 MNHEY and CDR2 SMNVEV (reference sequence). DNA for the CDR3: TGTGCCAGCAGTTTACAACCCACAGACAGGGTGTTTCAGCCCCAGCATTTT. Protein sequence: CASSLQPTDRVFQPQHF.

The CDR3 region is CASSPSRVAMFPYNEQFF. In nucleotides, the CDR3 is TGTGCCAGCAGTCCCTCTCGGGTAGCCATGTTCCCTTACAATGAGCAGTTCTTC. The chain is built from TRBV28 and TRBJ2-1; unclear D gene. V lost 5 bases to trimming and J lost 4 bases, with 24 bases between them. This CDR3 has 18 amino acids. The germline V gene encodes CDR1 MDHEN and CDR2 SYDVKM.

The rearrangement joins TRBV9 to TRBJ2-3, with 12 positions matching TRBD2. The CDR3 has 17 residues. The germline V gene has CDR1 SGDLS and CDR2 YYNGEE. After removal of 0 bases from V and 6 bases from J, the junction contained 8 bases not matched to a gene. The CDR3 DNA sequence: TGTGCCAGCAGCGTAGGCCTAGCGGGGGGGCCTTTGGATACGCAGTATTTT. It is translated as CASSVGLAGGPLDTQYF. Variable domain in full (rest from reference TRBV9 and TRBJ2-3): DSGVTQTPKHLITATGQRVTLRCSPRSGDLSVYWYQQSLDQGLQFLIQYYNGEERAKGNILERFSAQQFPDLHSELNLSSLELGDSALYFCASSVGLAGGPLDTQYFGPGTRLTVL.

The rearrangement links TRBV4-2 to TRBJ1-2; no clear D. Germline V gene sequence: CDR1 LGHNA, CDR2 YNFKEQ. There are 15 residues in the CDR3. V was shortened by 0 bases and J by 4 bases, with 12 bases between the two germline ends. CDR3 DNA sequence: TGTGCCAGCAGCCAAGAGTCCGTGTCGTCCTATGGCTACACCTTC. Protein product: CASSQESVSSYGYTF.

The chain links TRBV4-3 to TRBJ2-3; D may be TRBD2 (6 bases). From germline, CDR1 is LGHNA and CDR2 YSLEER. V was clipped by 1 base and J by 1 base, with 12 bases between them. The CDR3 runs to 16 residues. In DNA form, the CDR3 reads TGCGCCAGCAGCCAAGTTGTTCCGGGAGGCACAGATACGCAGTATTTT. Translation gives CASSQVVPGGTDTQYF.

This clone was seen a few times. The rearrangement links TRBV5-8 to TRBJ1-5, with 10 nucleotides matching TRBD1. In germline, CDR1 is SGHTS, CDR2 YDEGEE. CDR3 size: 15 residues. J gave up 6 bases and V 2 bases, and 5 bases lay outside the gene matches. As DNA, the CDR3 is TGTGCCAGCAGCTTCGGACAGGGGGGCGGTCAGCCCCAGCATTTT. Translated: CASSFGQGGGQPQHF.

The chain employs TRBV4-1 and TRBJ2-3; 7 bases align to TRBD2. Germline CDR1 is MGHRA and CDR2 is YSYEKL. V trimming: 6 bases; J trimming: 0 bases; junction bases outside the gene matches: 6. This CDR3 comprises 15 residues. For the CDR3, the DNA is TGCGCCAGCAGGGACGTGGGGGGGAGCACAGATACGCAGTATTTT. Translation: CASRDVGGSTDTQYF.

This clone occurred once. The J gene is TRBJ2-1, the V gene TRBV4-1, with D possibly matching TRBD2 (7 bases). V gave up 6 bases and J gave up 6 bases, with 21 bases separating them. The CDR3 has 16 amino acids. Germline assignment: CDR1 MGHRA and CDR2 YSYEKL. The CDR3 here is CASRPAGGPSFNEQFF. The CDR3 coding sequence is TGCGCCAGCAGACCGGCCGGGGGGCCCTCATTCAATGAGCAGTTCTTC.

This clone was seen only once. This chain links TRBV4-1 with TRBJ2-1; tentative D call: TRBD2 (6 bases). The V end lost 0 bases, the J end lost 0 bases, and 18 bases lay between the germline ends. Germline loops: CDR1 MGHRA, CDR2 YSYEKL. The CDR3 runs to 19 residues. DNA for the CDR3: TGCGCCAGCAGCCAAGAGCGTGACCGGGGGTTTAGCTCCTACAATGAGCAGTTCTTC. This codes for CASSQERDRGFSSYNEQFF.

The genes are TRBV2 and TRBJ2-7; 9 bases are shared with TRBD2. Germline V gene sequence: CDR1 SNHLY, CDR2 FYNNEI. The length of the CDR3 is 14 residues. V was clipped by 7 bases and J by 0 bases; unmatched bases: 4. CDR3 sequence (DNA): TGTGCCAGCAAGGCGGGGGGGAGCTCCTACGAGCAGTACTTC. It specifies CASKAGGSSYEQYF.

The chain is built from TRBV20-1 and TRBJ2-3, with no clear D. The V end lost 6 bases, the J end lost 3 bases, and 4 bases lay between the germline ends. Germline V lookup: CDR1 DFQATT, CDR2 SNEGSKA (reference sequence). The CDR3 totals 10 residues. In nucleotides, the CDR3 is TGCAGTGCCTTGACAGATACGCAGTATTTT. This codes for CSALTDTQYF.

The chain uses TRBV6-1 and TRBJ2-7; D is possibly TRBD1 (6 bases). In germline, CDR1 is MNHNS, CDR2 SASEGT. The V end lost 2 bases, the J end lost 6 bases, and 17 bases lay between the germline ends. The CDR3 loop spans 15 amino acids. The CDR3 region is CASSERGQGLGEQYF. CDR3 nucleotide sequence: TGTGCCAGCAGTGAAAGGGGTCAGGGGCTCGGCGAGCAGTACTTC.

The rearrangement uses TRBV4-2 and TRBJ2-3; 7 nucleotides match TRBD2. CDR1 and CDR2 (germline): LGHNA, YNFKEQ. CDR3 length equals 16 residues. The V and J ends lost 3 bases and 2 bases, in that order; junction bases with no gene match: 8. CDR3 nucleotide sequence: TGTGCCAGCAGCCAGAGGCTAGCGGCCCCCACAGATACGCAGTATTTT. This translates into CASSQRLAAPTDTQYF.

This chain links TRBV4-1 with TRBJ1-4; no clear D. The CDR3 contains 15 residues. CDR1 is MGHRA, CDR2 YSYEKL, per germline. Trimming shortened V by 0 bases and J by 8 bases, and 13 bases separated the two germline ends. The CDR3 nucleotides are TGCGCCAGCAGCCAAGACGAGGCGCGCGACGAAAAACTGTTTTTT. Amino acids: CASSQDEARDEKLFF.